This T cell receptor beta chain was documented in a study of blood T cell repertoires in COVID-19. The overall study: Italy, Spain and the United States were the sources of the convalescent and acute COVID-19 samples.

The assay was immunoSEQ multiplex PCR, and TCRdb's table has in-frame clones only and misses some. The sample lists more than 85,000 clones, 80% to 95% seen once, with approximately 1.9% in the top ten. This CDR3 is 14 amino acids long. The germline CDR1 and CDR2 sequences are MNHEY and SVGEGT. Trimming removed 0 bases from V and 7 bases from J; junction bases left unmatched: 3. The rearrangement joins TRBV6-2 or TRBV6-3 to TRBJ1-2; 9 positions match TRBD1. Specimen: peripheral blood. The clonotype was recovered from a woman in her forties or fifties with COVID-19, enrolled during active disease. CDR3 amino acids: CASSYSRTGAGYTF. The CDR3 DNA sequence: TGTGCCAGCAGTTACTCCCGGACAGGGGCTGGCTACACCTTC.